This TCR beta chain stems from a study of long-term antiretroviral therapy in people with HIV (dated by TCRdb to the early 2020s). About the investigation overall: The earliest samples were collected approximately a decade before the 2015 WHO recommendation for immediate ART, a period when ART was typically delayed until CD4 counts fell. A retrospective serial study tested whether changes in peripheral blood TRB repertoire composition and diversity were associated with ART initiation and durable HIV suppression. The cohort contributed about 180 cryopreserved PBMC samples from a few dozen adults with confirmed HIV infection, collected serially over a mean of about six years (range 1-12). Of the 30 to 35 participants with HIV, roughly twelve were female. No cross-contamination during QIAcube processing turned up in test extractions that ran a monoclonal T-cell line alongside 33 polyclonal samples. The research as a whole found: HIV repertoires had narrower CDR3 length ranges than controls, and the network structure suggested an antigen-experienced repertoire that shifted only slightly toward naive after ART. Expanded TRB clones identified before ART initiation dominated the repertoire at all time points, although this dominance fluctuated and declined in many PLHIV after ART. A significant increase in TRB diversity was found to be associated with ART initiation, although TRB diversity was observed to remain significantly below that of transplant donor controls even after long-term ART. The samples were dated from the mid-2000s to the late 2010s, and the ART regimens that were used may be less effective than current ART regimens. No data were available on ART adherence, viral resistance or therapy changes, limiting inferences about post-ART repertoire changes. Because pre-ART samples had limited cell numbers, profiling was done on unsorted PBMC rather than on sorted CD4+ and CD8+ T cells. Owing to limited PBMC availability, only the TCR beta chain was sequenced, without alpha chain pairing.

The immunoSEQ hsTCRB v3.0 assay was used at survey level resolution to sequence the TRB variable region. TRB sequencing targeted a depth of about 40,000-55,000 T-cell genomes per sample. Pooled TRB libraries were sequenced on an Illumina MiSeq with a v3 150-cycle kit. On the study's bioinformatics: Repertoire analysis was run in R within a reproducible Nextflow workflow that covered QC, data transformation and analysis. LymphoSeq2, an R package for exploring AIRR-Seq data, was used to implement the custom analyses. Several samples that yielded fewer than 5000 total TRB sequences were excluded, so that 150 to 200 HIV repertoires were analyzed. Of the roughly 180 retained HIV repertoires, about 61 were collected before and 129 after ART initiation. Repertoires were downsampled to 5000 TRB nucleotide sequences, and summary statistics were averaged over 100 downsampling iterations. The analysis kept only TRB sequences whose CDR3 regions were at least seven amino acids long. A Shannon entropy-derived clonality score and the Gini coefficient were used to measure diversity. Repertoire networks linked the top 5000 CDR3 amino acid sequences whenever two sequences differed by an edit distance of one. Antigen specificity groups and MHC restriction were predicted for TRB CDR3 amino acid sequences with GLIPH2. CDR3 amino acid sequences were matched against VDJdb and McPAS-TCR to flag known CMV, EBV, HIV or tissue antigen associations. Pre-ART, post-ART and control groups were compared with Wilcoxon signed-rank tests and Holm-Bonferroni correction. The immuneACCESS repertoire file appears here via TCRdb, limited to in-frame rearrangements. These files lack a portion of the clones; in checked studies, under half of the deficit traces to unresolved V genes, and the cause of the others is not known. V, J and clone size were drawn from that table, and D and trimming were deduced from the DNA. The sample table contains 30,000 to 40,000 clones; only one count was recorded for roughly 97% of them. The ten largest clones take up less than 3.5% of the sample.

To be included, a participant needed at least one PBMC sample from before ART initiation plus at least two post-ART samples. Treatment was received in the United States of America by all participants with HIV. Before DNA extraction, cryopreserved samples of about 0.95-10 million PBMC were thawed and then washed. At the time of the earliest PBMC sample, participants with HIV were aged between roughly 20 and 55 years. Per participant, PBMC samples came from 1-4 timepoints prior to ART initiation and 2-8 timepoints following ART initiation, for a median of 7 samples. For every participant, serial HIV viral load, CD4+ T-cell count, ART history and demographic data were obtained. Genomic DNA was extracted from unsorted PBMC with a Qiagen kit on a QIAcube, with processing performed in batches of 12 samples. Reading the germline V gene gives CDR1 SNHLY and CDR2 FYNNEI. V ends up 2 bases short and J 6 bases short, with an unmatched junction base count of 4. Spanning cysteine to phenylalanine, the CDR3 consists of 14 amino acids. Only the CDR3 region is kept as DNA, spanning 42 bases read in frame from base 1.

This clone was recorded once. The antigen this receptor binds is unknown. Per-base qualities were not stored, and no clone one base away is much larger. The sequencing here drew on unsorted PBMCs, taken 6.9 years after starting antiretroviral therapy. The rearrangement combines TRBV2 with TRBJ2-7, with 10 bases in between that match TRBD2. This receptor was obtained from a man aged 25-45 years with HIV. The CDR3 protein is CASSELAGVFEQYF. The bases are TGTGCCAGCAGTGAACTAGCGGGAGTATTCGAGCAGTACTTC.